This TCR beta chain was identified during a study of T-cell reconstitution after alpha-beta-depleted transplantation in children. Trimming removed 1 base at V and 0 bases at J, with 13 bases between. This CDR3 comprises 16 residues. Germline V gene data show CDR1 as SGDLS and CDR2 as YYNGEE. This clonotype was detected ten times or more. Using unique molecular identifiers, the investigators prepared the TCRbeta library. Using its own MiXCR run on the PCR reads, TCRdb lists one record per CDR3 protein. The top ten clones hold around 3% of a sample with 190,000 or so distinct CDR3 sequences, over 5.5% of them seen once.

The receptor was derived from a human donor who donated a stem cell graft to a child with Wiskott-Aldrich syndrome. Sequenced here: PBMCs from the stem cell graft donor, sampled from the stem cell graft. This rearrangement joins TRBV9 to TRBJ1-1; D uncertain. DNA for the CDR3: TGTGCCAGCAGCGTAACGGTATCGGGGATGAACACTGAAGCTTTCTTT. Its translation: CASSVTVSGMNTEAFF.